A selection of T cell receptor beta chains follows, all from one sample in a study of T cell responses to AZD1222 COVID-19 vaccine. The protocol was immunoSEQ multiplex PCR, while the TCRdb copy is restricted to in-frame clones and leaves out a portion. The table shows roughly 180,000 clones, with about 91% occurring only once. This specimen was peripheral blood, taken 28 days after the second AZD1222 dose. These receptors were taken from an adult who received the AZD1222 COVID-19 vaccine. The CDR3 runs from the conserved cysteine through the conserved F or W. D genes are given only for firm matches. The listing skips clone size in some rows; elsewhere it reads once, few, many or a size class.

v_call,d_call,clone_size,j_call,cdr3_nt,cdr3_aa
TRBV3-1/TRBV3-2,.,.,TRBJ2-3,TGTGCCAGCAGCCAAGATCTACACTCTAGCACAGATACGCAGTATTTT,CASSQDLHSSTDTQYF
TRBV10-3,.,.,TRBJ2-2,TGTGCCATCAGGAAGTTAAACACCGGGGAGCTGTTTTTT,CAIRKLNTGELFF
TRBV11-2,.,.,TRBJ2-2,TGTGCCAGCAGCTTAGAGGGGGTCGGGATCCGGGAGCTGTTTTTT,CASSLEGVGIRELFF
TRBV6-6,TRBD2,.,TRBJ2-2,TGTGCCAGCAGCTTTGGACTAGCGTCGAACACCGGGGAGCTGTTTTTT,CASSFGLASNTGELFF
TRBV7-8,.,.,TRBJ2-7,TGTGCCAGCAGCTTAGTCGGACGCCACGAGCAGTACTTC,CASSLVGRHEQYF
TRBV27,.,.,TRBJ2-5,TGTGCCAGCAGTCCCGTTGTGGGGCTAGGGCGAAACGAGGAGACCCAGTACTTC,CASSPVVGLGRNEETQYF
TRBV10-3,TRBD1,.,TRBJ2-7,TGTGCCATCAGTGAGTCGGGACAGGTTAGCTACGAGCAGTACTTC,CAISESGQVSYEQYF
TRBV11-2,.,.,TRBJ2-7,TGTGCCAGCAGCTTTCAGGGAAAGCAGGCCGAGCAGTACTTC,CASSFQGKQAEQYF
TRBV7-2,TRBD1,once,TRBJ1-1,TGTGCCAGCAGCCTGGAGCGGACAGGGGGAACTGAAGCTTTCTTT,CASSLERTGGTEAFF
TRBV5-6,TRBD2,.,TRBJ2-1,TGTGCCACCACTGACGGGGGGGCGGAAGATGAGCAGTTCTTC,CATTDGGAEDEQFF
TRBV2,TRBD1,.,TRBJ1-2,TGTGCCAGCAGCCCACAGGGACAGCTTAACTATGGCTACACCTTC,CASSPQGQLNYGYTF
TRBV6-6,TRBD1,.,TRBJ1-1,TGTGCCAGCAGTTACAAGGGACAGGGGGCTAATGAAGCTTTCTTT,CASSYKGQGANEAFF
TRBV5-1,.,.,TRBJ2-5,TGCGCCAGCAGTTGGACGGATTCCCAAGAGACCCAGTACTTC,CASSWTDSQETQYF
TRBV28,.,.,TRBJ2-7,TGTGCCAGCACTACGGGACAAAATACCTACGAGCAGTACTTC,CASTTGQNTYEQYF
TRBV28,.,.,TRBJ1-3,TGTGCCAGCAGGGAGGGCTCAGGCTCTGGAAACACCATATATTTT,CASREGSGSGNTIYF
TRBV5-4,TRBD1,.,TRBJ2-7,TGTGCCAGCAGCCCAGGGACAGTATACGAGCAGTACTTC,CASSPGTVYEQYF
TRBV7-2,TRBD1,.,TRBJ1-2,TGTGCCAGCAGCCCCAAAGGGGGCAGGGTGGACTATGGCTACACCTTC,CASSPKGGRVDYGYTF
TRBV3-1/TRBV3-2,TRBD1,.,TRBJ1-1,TGTGCCAGCAGCCAAGTGCGTACAGGGGGCTTATTGTGGAACACTGAAGCTTTCTTT,CASSQVRTGGLLWNTEAFF
TRBV7-9,.,.,TRBJ2-1,TGTGCCAGCAGCTCGCAGACTCCAGATTACTACAATGAGCAGTTCTTC,CASSSQTPDYYNEQFF
TRBV11-3,.,.,TRBJ2-7,TGTGCCAGCAGCTTAGATCCCAGCTCCCACGAGCAGTACTTC,CASSLDPSSHEQYF
TRBV11-2,.,once,TRBJ1-1,TGTGCCAGCAGCCTAACGACAGAAGTGAACACTGAAGCTTTCTTT,CASSLTTEVNTEAFF
TRBV7-2,.,.,TRBJ1-1,TGTGCCAGCAGCTCGACCGGGACGCAGGGGACCAAAGCTTTCTTT,CASSSTGTQGTKAFF
TRBV24-1,.,.,TRBJ1-2,TGTGCCACCAGTGATTTCTCGGGGTCTGGCTACACCTTC,CATSDFSGSGYTF
TRBV7-9,.,.,TRBJ1-1,TGTGCCAGCAGCTTAGTCGGGGAAGGGACTGAAGCTTTCTTT,CASSLVGEGTEAFF
TRBV5-6,.,.,TRBJ1-5,TGTGCCAGCAGCTTGGGGGGTTATAGCAATCAGCCCCAGCATTTT,CASSLGGYSNQPQHF
TRBV30,TRBD1,.,TRBJ1-3,TGTGCCTGGAGTTCCCTTCGGACAGGGCGCTCTGGAAACACCATATATTTT,CAWSSLRTGRSGNTIYF
TRBV10-2,TRBD2,.,TRBJ2-7,TGCGCCAGCAGTGAAAGACTAGCGTCCTACGAGCAGTACTTC,CASSERLASYEQYF
TRBV5-8,TRBD1,once,TRBJ1-5,TGTGCCAGCAGCTACACGGACAGGGATCAGCCCCAGCATTTT,CASSYTDRDQPQHF
TRBV5-1,.,.,TRBJ1-4,TGCGCCAGCAGCTTGGTTAGAGGGGATGGGGAAAAACTGTTTTTT,CASSLVRGDGEKLFF
TRBV5-5,TRBD1,.,TRBJ1-5,TGTGCCAGCAGCAGGGGGTACAGGGGTAGCAATCAGCCCCAGCATTTT,CASSRGYRGSNQPQHF
TRBV5-6,TRBD1,.,TRBJ1-2,TGTGCCAGCAGCGGGACAGGGGGCAAGAGCTATGGCTACACCTTC,CASSGTGGKSYGYTF